This T cell receptor beta chain was recorded in a study of blood T cell repertoires in COVID-19. Looking at the study overall: PBMCs, B-cell-depleted T cells, or T cells were the source of the cDNA or gDNA that made up the material.

Repertoires were generated with immunoSEQ multiplex PCR, while TCRdb's copy carries only in-frame clones and drops some. The sample yields tens of thousands of clones, 79% seen once. The TCR originated in a man between 65 and 80 years old with acute or convalescent COVID-19. Sequencing was performed on peripheral blood.

Here the CDR3 reads CASSQPLGLETQYF. The CDR3 region has the DNA TGTGCCAGCAGTCAACCTCTCGGGTTAGAGACCCAGTACTTC. The rearrangement joins TRBV28 to TRBJ2-5; D is uncertain. The CDR3 has 14 residues. Trimming removed 5 bases from V and 4 bases from J, with 14 bases in between. CDR1 is MDHEN, CDR2 SYDVKM, per germline.